The text below deals with one T cell receptor beta chain. It has no much larger one-base neighbor in the sample; base qualities were not kept. This entry comes from a study of T cells after yellow fever vaccination (dated by TCRdb to the late 2010s). As for the study more broadly: Using CD3, CD45RA, CCR7 and CD95 staining, memory subsets (EM, EMRA, CM and Tscm) were sorted on a BD FACS Aria III. Memory subsets were sorted on days 0, 15 and 45 and at 18 months after primary vaccination, and on days 0, 15 and 45 after the 30-year booster. The cohort comprised two healthy male donors, one aged 18 to 30 and one aged 30 to 40 years. To follow T-cell clones before and after both primary and booster YFV17D yellow fever vaccination, bulk TCR alpha and beta repertoires underwent longitudinal sequencing. Libraries from fractions with low cell numbers were prepared with the SMART-Seq v4 Ultra Low Input RNA kit. Bulk PBMC replicates and cell subsets were isolated from blood drawn at multiple timepoints before and after both primary and secondary immunization. Broad study findings and their caveats: A small fraction of clonotypes appeared in both the CD4 and CD8 compartments, likely as a result of convergent recombination. Most clones expanded after primary vaccination were re-detected after the booster (around 96% of CD4 and roughly 85% of CD8), suggesting broad memory maintenance. On day 0, almost all vaccine-responding clonotypes were below detection in the sorted memory subsets. FACS-sorted repertoires could contain abundant contaminating clonotypes from the bulk population, so computational filtering was required. Because only a couple of donors were included in the study, the extent to which the findings can be generalized is limited. The secondary T-cell response was found to be weaker but faster than the primary response, with a peak reached on day 5 rather than on day 15.

The meaning of the sample's treatment or condition label: live attenuated yellow fever vaccine strain. A standard Ficoll-Paque protocol was used to isolate PBMCs from peripheral blood. For sorted memory subsets, RNA extraction was done with the RNeasy Micro Kit. V loses 6 bases of germline sequence and J loses 5 bases, and the interval between the two ends is 7 bases. The CDR3 measures 11 amino acids from cysteine to phenylalanine. Solely the CDR3 DNA is kept, with 33 bases framed from the first base. In the germline V gene, CDR1 corresponds to SNHLY and CDR2 to FYNNEI. Data came from an Illumina NovaSeq 6000. TCR cDNA was made using 5'RACE template switching, a step that added a universal primer site and unique molecular identifiers. Priming for cDNA synthesis came from both the TCR alpha and TCR beta constant segments. Libraries were amplified in two PCR steps, with sample barcodes and sequencing adapters added in the second step. Sequencing of the libraries was done on either Illumina HiSeq 2500 (2x100 bp) or NovaSeq (2x150 bp). The published analysis was carried out like this. Demultiplexing of reads and collapsing into UMI consensus sequences were performed with MIGEC, and V(D)J alignment was carried out with MiXCR. Vaccine-responding clonotypes were defined with edgeR using replicate PBMC samples, requiring FDR below 0.01 and a log2 fold change above 5 up to day 15. Each bulk clonotype was labeled CD4 or CD8 based on which sequenced repertoire, CD4 or CD8, contained the clonotype at higher abundance. To estimate the distribution of each clone across memory phenotypes, clonotype frequencies in memory subsets were weighted by FACS-sorted cell numbers. Clones were called with MiXCR by TCRdb after fastp trimmed the public reads at Q25, and only in-frame beta chains were retained. Each entry is one CDR3 protein sequence, shown with its most common DNA and genes. TCRdb, not the authors, supplied the V and J calls. The table for this sample lists around 25,000 distinct CDR3 sequences; approximately 4.9% of them were counted only once. The top ten clones comprise 30% to 45% of the sample.

The rearranged segments are TRBV2 and TRBJ2-5; confidence is insufficient to name the D gene. The TCR originated in a man aged 18 to 30 who received the YFV17D yellow fever vaccine. This sample comprised PBMCs, either bulk or a sorted T-cell subset (CD4+, CD8+, memory, or dextramer-sorted; not recorded which), obtained on the day of the yellow fever booster vaccination. At the DNA level, the sequence is TGTGCCAGCAGGGGATGGGAGACCCAGTACTTC. It specifies CASRGWETQYF.